The T cell receptor beta chain under discussion was sequenced for a study of identical twins. TCRdb processed the 5' RACE reads anew with MiXCR; each CDR3 protein has one entry. The sample has a few hundred thousand distinct CDR3 sequences; about 8% are singletons. Trimming shortened V by 5 bases and J by 7 bases, and 9 bases separated the two germline ends. CDR3 length: 11 residues. The germline V gene has CDR1 SGHVS and CDR2 FQNEAQ. Comments on this clonotype: What it binds is unknown.

Findings and limits, study-wide: Abundant beta clonotypes from cord blood had fewer insertions, unlike memory repertoires, which showed none. Shared out-of-frame alpha sequences (those common to twins) showed excess low generation probability. The study reached conclusions through statistical analysis that was cross-sectional, not following the same donors.

Separately, the same data were catalogued under a study of yellow fever vaccine responses in identical twins. That work contributes: Twins reportedly had a vaccine T cell response that seemed partly convergent, partly personalized.

This TCR derives from a woman under 30 in good health. The V call is TRBV7-8, the J call TRBJ2-7; no definite D call. Sequencing input: CD8+ T cells sorted from blood. CDR3 nucleotides: TGTGCCAGCAGCCCCGTAGGGGAGCAGTACTTC. Its protein is CASSPVGEQYF.